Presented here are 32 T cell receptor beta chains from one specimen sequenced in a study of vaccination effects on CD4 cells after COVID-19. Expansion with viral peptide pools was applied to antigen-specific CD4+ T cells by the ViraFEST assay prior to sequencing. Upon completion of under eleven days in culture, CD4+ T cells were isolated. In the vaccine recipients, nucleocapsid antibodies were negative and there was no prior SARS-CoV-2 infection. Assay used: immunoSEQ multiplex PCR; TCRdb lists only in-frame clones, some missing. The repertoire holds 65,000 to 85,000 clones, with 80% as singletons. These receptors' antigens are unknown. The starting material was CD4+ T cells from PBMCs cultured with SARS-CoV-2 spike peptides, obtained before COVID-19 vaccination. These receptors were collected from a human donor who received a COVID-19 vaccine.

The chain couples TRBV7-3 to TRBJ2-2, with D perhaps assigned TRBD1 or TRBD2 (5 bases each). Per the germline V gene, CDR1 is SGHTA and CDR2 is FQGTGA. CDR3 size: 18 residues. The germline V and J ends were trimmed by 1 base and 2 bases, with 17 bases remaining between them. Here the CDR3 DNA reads TGTGCCAGCAGCTTAATATTTATGGGGACGACAAACACCGGGGAGCTGTTTTTT. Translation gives CASSLIFMGTTNTGELFF.

The CDR3: CASRDAGRTGELFF. DNA of the CDR3: TGTGCCAGCCGGGATGCAGGGCGCACCGGGGAGCTGTTTTTT. This chain links TRBV2 with TRBJ2-2, with D tentatively TRBD1 or TRBD2 (5 bases each). Germline V gene lookup returns CDR1 SNHLY and CDR2 FYNNEI. CDR3 length: 14 amino acids. V lost 8 bases and J 4 bases, leaving 14 bases between the germline ends.

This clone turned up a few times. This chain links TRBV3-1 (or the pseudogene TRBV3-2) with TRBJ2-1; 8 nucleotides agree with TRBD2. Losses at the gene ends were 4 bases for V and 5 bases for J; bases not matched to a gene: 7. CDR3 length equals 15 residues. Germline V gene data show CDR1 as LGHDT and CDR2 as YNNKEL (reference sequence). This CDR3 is CASSPKGLGNNEQFF. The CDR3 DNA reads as TGTGCCAGCAGCCCCAAGGGACTAGGGAACAATGAGCAGTTCTTC.

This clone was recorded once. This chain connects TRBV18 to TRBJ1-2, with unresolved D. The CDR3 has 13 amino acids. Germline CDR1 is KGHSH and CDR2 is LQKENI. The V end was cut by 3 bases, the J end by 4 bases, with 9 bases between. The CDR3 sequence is CASSPFRGYGYTF. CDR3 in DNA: TGTGCCAGCTCACCGTTTCGGGGCTATGGCTACACCTTC.

CDR3 amino acids: CASSPGTGATGELFF. The CDR3 region has the DNA TGTGCCAGCTCACCAGGGACAGGGGCCACCGGGGAGCTGTTTTTT. V gene TRBV18 combines with J gene TRBJ2-2; the match to TRBD1 covers 10 bases. The CDR3 covers 15 residues. Per germline, CDR1 KGHSH and CDR2 LQKENI. The J segment lost 4 bases and the V segment lost 2 bases, leaving 1 base of the junction unmatched.

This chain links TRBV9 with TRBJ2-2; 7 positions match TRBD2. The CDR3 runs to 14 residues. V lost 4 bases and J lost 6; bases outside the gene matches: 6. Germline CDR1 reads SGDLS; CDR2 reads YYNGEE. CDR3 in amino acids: CASSPREGPGELFF. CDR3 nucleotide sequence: TGTGCCAGCAGCCCTAGGGAGGGTCCCGGGGAGCTGTTTTTT. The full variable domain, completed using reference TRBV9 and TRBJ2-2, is DSGVTQTPKHLITATGQRVTLRCSPRSGDLSVYWYQQSLDQGLQFLIQYYNGEERAKGNILERFSAQQFPDLHSELNLSSLELGDSALYFCASSPREGPGELFFGEGSRLTVL.

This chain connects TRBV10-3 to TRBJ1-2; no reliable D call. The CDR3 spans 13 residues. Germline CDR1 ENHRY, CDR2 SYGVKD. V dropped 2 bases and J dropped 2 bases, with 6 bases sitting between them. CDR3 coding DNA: TGTGCCATCAGTGAGGGGAGCAACTATGGCTACACCTTC. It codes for CAISEGSNYGYTF.

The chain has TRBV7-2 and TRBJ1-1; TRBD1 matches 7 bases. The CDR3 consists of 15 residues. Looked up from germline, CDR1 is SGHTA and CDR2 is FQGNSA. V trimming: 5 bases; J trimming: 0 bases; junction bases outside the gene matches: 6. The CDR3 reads CASSVQGSLNTEAFF. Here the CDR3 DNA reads TGTGCCAGCAGCGTACAGGGGTCCCTGAACACTGAAGCTTTCTTT.

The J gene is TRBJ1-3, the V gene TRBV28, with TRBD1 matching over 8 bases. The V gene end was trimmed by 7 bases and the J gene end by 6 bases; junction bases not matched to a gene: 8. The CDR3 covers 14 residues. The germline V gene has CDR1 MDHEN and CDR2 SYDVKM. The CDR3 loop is CASTLTGGVNTIYF. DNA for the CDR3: TGTGCCAGCACCTTAACAGGGGGTGTAAACACCATATATTTT.

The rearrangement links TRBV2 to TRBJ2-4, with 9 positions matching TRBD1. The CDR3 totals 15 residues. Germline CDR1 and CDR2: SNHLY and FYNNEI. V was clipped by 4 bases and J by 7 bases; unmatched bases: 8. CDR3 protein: CASSGPGQGRNIQYF. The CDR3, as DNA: TGTGCCAGCAGTGGGCCGGGACAGGGCAGGAACATTCAGTACTTC.

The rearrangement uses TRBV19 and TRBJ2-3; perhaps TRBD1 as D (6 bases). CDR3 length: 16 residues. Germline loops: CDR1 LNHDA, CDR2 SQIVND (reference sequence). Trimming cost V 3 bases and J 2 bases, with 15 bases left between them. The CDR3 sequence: CASSILTGTPTDTQYF. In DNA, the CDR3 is TGTGCCAGTAGTATCCTTACAGGGACGCCCACAGATACGCAGTATTTT.

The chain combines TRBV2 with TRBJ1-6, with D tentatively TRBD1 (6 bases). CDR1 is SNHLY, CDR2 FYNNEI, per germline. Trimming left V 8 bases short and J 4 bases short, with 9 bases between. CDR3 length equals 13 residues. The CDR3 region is CASEGEYNSPLHF. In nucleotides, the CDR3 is TGTGCCAGCGAGGGGGAGTATAATTCACCCCTCCACTTT.

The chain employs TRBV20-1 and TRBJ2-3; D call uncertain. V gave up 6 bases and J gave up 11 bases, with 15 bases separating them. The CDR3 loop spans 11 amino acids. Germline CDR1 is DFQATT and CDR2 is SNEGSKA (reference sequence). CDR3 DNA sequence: TGCAGTGCCCCGGACGCTCCGCAGCAGTATTTT. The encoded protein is CSAPDAPQQYF.

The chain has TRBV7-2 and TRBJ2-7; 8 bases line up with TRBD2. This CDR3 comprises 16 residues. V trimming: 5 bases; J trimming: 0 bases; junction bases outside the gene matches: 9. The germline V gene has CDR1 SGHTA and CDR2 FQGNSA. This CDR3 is CASSPSSGGFSYEQYV. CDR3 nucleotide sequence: TGTGCCAGCAGCCCCTCGAGCGGGGGTTTCTCCTACGAGCAGTACGTC.

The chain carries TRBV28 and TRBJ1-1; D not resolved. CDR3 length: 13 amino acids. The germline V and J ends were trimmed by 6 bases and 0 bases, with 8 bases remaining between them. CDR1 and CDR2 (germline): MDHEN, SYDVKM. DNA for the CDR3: TGTGCCAGCAGGATAACATTGAACACTGAAGCTTTCTTT. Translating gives CASRITLNTEAFF. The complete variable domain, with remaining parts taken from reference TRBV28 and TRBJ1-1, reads DVKVTQSSRYLVKRTGEKVFLECVQDMDHENMFWYRQDPGLGLRLIYFSYDVKMKEKGDIPEGYSVSREKKERFSLILESASTNQTSMYLCASRITLNTEAFFGQGTRLTVV.

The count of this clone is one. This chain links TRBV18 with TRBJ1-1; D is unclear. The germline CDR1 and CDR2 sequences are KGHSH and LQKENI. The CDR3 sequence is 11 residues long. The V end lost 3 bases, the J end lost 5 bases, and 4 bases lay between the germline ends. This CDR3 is CASSPGTEAFF. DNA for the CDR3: TGTGCCAGCTCACCGGGGACTGAAGCTTTCTTT.

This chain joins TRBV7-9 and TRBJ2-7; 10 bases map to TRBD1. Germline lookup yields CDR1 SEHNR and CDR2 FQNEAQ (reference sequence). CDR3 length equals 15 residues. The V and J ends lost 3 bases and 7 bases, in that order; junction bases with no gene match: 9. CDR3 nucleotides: TGTGCCAGCAGCTTGGACAGGGGGAATCTTCGGGAGCAGTACGTC. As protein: CASSLDRGNLREQYV.

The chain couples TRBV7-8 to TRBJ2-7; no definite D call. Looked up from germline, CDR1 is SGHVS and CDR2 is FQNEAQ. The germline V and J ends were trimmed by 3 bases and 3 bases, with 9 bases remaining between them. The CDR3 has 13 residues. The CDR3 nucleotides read TGTGCCAGCAGCTTCGGCAGAAACTACGAGCAGTACGTC. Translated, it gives CASSFGRNYEQYV.

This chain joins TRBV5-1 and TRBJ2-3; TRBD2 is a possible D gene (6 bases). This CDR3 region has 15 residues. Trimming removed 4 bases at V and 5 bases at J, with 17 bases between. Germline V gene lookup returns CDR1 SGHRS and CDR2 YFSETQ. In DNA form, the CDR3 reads TGCGCCAGCAGCCCCGGGACTCCCGCCGTAGATACGCAGTATTTT. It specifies CASSPGTPAVDTQYF.

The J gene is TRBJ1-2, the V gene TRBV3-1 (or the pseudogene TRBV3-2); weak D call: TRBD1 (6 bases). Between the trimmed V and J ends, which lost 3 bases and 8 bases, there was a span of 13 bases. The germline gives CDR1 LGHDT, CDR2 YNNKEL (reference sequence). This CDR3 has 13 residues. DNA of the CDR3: TGTGCCAGCAGCCAGGACAGAATGAGGGGCTACACCTTC. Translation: CASSQDRMRGYTF.

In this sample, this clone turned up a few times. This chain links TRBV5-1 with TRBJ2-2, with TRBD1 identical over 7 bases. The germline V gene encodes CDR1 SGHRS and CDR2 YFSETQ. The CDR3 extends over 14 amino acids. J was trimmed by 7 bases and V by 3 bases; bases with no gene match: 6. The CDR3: CASSWDSTSGELFF. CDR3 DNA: TGCGCCAGCAGCTGGGACAGCACCAGCGGGGAGCTGTTTTTT.

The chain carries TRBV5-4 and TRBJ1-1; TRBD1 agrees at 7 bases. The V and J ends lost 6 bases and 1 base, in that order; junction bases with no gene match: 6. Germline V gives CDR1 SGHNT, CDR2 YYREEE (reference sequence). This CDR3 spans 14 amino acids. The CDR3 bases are TGTGCCAGCACTAACAGGGGATGGAACACTGAAGCTTTCTTT. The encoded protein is CASTNRGWNTEAFF.

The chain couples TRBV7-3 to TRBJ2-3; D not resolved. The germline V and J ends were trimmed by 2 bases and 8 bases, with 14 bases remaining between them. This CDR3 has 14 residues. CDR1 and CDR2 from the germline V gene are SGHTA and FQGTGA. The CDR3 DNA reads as TGTGCCAGCAGCTTAGAGGCGGAAGTTACTACGCAGTATTTT. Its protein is CASSLEAEVTTQYF.

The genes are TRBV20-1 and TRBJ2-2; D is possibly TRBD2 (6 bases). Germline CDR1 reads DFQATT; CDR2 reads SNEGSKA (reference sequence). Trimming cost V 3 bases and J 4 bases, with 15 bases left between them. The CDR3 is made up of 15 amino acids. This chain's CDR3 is CSASGGIQGTGELFF. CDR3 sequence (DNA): TGCAGTGCTAGTGGGGGGATCCAGGGCACCGGGGAGCTGTTTTTT.

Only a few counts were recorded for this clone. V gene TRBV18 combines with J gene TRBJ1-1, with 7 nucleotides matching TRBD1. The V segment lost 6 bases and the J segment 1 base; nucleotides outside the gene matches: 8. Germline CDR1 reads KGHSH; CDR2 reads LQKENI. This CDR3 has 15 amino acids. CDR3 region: CASSQTRTGNTEAFF. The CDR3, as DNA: TGTGCCAGCTCCCAGACAAGGACAGGGAACACTGAAGCTTTCTTT.

CDR3 DNA: TGTGCCAGCAGCTTCGGGACAGGTTCAACCTACGAGCAGTACGTC. This encodes CASSFGTGSTYEQYV. This chain uses TRBV2 with TRBJ2-7, with 8 bases that match TRBD1. The CDR3 totals 15 residues. The germline CDR1 and CDR2 sequences are SNHLY and FYNNEI. V gave up 6 bases and J gave up 2 bases; unmatched junction bases: 9.

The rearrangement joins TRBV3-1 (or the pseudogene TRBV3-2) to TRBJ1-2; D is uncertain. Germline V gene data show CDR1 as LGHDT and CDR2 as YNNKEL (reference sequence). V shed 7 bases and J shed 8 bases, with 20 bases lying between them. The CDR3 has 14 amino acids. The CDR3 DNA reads TGTGCCAGCACCCCCGAGCCCCGTTTAGGCGGCTACACCTTC. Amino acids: CASTPEPRLGGYTF.

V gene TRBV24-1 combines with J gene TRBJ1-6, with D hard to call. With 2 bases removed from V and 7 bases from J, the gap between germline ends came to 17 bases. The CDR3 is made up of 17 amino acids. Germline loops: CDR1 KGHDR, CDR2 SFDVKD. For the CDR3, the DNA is TGTGCCACCAGTGATTCTCGGAAGGCAGGTTCAAATTCACCCCTCCACTTT. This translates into CATSDSRKAGSNSPLHF.

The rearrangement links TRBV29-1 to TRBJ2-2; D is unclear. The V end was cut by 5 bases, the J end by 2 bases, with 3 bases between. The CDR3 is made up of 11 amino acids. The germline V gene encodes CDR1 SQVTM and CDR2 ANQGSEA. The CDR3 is CSVRNTGELFF. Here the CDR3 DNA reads TGCAGCGTTAGAAACACCGGGGAGCTGTTTTTT.

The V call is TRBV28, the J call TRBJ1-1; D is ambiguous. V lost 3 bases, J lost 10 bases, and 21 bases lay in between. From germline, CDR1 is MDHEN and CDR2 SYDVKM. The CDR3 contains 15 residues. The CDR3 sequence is CASSLHSAPTLGAFF. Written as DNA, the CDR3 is TGTGCCAGCAGTTTGCACAGTGCCCCAACCTTGGGAGCTTTCTTT.

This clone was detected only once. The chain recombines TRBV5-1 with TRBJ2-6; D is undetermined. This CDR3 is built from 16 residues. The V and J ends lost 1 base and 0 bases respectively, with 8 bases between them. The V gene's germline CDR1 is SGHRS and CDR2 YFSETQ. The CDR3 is CASSLTEHSGANVLTF. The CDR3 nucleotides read TGCGCCAGCAGCTTGACAGAACACTCTGGGGCCAACGTCCTGACTTTC.

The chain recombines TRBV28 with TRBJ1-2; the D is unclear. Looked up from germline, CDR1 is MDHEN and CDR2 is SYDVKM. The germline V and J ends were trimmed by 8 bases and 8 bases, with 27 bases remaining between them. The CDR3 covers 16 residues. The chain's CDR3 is CASLPSGGGVLEGYTF. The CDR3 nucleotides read TGTGCCAGCCTTCCCTCAGGCGGTGGGGTACTGGAAGGCTACACCTTC.